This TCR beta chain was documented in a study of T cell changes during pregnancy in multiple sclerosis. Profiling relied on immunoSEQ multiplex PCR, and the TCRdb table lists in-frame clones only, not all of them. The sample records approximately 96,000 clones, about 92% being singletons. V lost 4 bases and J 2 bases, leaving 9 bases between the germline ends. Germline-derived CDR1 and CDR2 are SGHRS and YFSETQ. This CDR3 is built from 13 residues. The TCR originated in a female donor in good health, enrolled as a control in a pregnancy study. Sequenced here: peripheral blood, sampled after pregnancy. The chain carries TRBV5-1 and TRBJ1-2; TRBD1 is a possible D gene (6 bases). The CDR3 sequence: CASSPTGNYGYTF. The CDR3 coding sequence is TGCGCCAGCAGCCCTACAGGGAACTATGGCTACACCTTC.